Listed below are T cell receptor beta chains from one sample, sequenced in a study of regulatory T cells in long-lasting Graves disease. TCRdb reanalysed the multiplex PCR reads using MiXCR and keeps one entry per CDR3 protein. The sample has some 370,000 distinct CDR3 sequences, less than 30% seen once. This specimen consisted of peripheral blood mononuclear cells (PBMCs), obtained when the disease was refractory, from a patient treated with antithyroid drugs. The source of these receptors is a woman aged 40 to 50 with Graves disease. The CDR3 runs from the conserved cysteine through the conserved F or W. D genes are given only for firm matches. Some rows have no size entry. The others give once, few or many, or a class for an expanded clone.

abundance	d_gene	v_gene	j_gene	CDR3aa	CDR3nt
many	.	TRBV25-1	TRBJ2-5	CASSEYSRRGYQYF	TGTGCCAGCAGTGAATATAGCCGTCGAGGTTACCAGTACTTC
few	TRBD1	TRBV28	TRBJ2-1	CASSYTGGLISYNEQFF	TGTGCCAGCAGCTATACAGGGGGCTTAATCTCCTACAATGAGCAGTTCTTC
few	.	TRBV28	TRBJ1-3	CASSFVWPGNTIYF	TGTGCCAGCAGTTTCGTGTGGCCTGGAAACACCATATATTTT
many	.	TRBV28	TRBJ2-5	CASSLRLDYETQYF	TGTGCCAGCAGTTTAAGGCTAGATTACGAGACCCAGTACTTC
few	.	TRBV5-1	TRBJ1-3	CASSLNVGSGNTIYF	TGTGCCAGCAGCTTAAATGTTGGCTCTGGAAACACCATATATTTT
.	.	TRBV28	TRBJ2-3	CASTLGGFSPDTQYF	TGTGCCAGCACTTTGGGGGGATTCAGCCCAGATACGCAGTATTTT
many	TRBD1	TRBV2	TRBJ2-5	CASINTGGKGETQYF	TGTGCCAGCATAAACACAGGGGGCAAGGGAGAGACCCAGTACTTC
many	.	TRBV6-1	TRBJ2-7	CASSVRTTYEQYF	TGTGCCAGCAGTGTAAGGACAACCTACGAGCAGTACTTC
.	.	TRBV12-3/TRBV12-4	TRBJ1-6	CASSTSGISRSPLHF	TGTGCCAGCAGTACCTCAGGGATTTCTCGTTCACCCCTCCACTTT
.	.	TRBV18	TRBJ2-3	CASSARREGTQYF	TGTGCCAGCTCAGCCCGCCGGGAAGGGACGCAGTATTTT
many	TRBD2	TRBV20-1	TRBJ2-4	CSAGLAEGGHSAKNIQYF	TGCAGTGCCGGACTAGCGGAAGGGGGGCACTCGGCCAAAAACATTCAGTACTTC
.	.	TRBV5-1	TRBJ2-3	CASSVERPSTDTQYF	TGCGCCAGCAGCGTCGAACGCCCCAGCACAGATACGCAGTATTTT
many	.	TRBV29-1	TRBJ1-2	CSVVPGARGGYTF	TGCAGCGTTGTTCCGGGCGCGAGAGGCGGCTACACCTTC
few	.	TRBV6-2/TRBV6-3	TRBJ1-1	CASSYSVPGLYTEAFF	TGTGCCAGCAGTTACTCCGTCCCAGGCCTCTACACTGAAGCTTTCTTT
.	.	TRBV2	TRBJ2-7	CASSEEMSSYEQHF	TGTGCCAGCAGTGAGGAGATGAGCTCCTACGAGCAGCACTTC
.	.	TRBV6-1	TRBJ2-7	CASSEVVGVFYEQYF	TGTGCCAGCAGTGAAGTTGTGGGGGTTTTCTACGAGCAGTACTTC
many	.	TRBV29-1	TRBJ1-1	CSAAGERPRAFF	TGCAGCGCGGCAGGTGAGCGGCCTAGAGCTTTCTTT
.	.	TRBV5-6	TRBJ2-7	CASSLEARGEQYF	TGTGCCAGCAGCTTGGAGGCCCGGGGGGAGCAGTACTTC
.	.	TRBV5-1	TRBJ2-1	CASSLTRVNEQFF	TGCGCCAGCAGCTTGACGCGGGTCAATGAGCAGTTCTTC
many	.	TRBV2	TRBJ2-5	CASSAQETQYF	TGTGCCAGCAGTGCGCAAGAGACCCAGTACTTC
once	TRBD2	TRBV11-2	TRBJ2-1	CASIPLRGRGNEQFF	TGTGCCAGCATCCCTCTGCGCGGGAGGGGAAATGAGCAGTTCTTC
.	.	TRBV7-9	TRBJ2-7	CASSPTGSYEQYF	TGTGCCAGCAGCCCCACAGGTTCCTACGAGCAGTACTTC
few	TRBD1	TRBV29-1	TRBJ1-2	CSVGDRGDYGYTF	TGCAGCGTTGGGGACAGGGGGGACTATGGCTACACCTTC
.	.	TRBV28	TRBJ2-1	CASSPGRLEQFF	TGTGCCAGCAGCCCGGGACGTTTAGAGCAGTTCTTC